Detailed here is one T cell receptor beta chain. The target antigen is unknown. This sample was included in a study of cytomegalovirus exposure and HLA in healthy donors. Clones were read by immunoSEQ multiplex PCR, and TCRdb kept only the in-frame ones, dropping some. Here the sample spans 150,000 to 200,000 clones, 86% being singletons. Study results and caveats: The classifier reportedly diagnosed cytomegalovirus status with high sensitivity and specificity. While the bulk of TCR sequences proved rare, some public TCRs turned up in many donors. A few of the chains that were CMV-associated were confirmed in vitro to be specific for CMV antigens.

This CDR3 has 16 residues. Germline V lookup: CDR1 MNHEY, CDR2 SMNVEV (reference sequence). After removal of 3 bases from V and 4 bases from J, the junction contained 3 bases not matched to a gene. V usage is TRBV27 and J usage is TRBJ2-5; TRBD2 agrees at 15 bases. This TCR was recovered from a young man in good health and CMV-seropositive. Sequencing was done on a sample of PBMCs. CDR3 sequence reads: CASSFGTSGRSETQYF. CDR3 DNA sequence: TGTGCCAGCAGTTTCGGGACTAGCGGGAGGTCAGAGACCCAGTACTTC.